What follows describes a single T cell receptor beta chain. Method: immunoSEQ multiplex PCR; TCRdb's copy keeps in-frame clones and lacks some. This table has about 130,000 clones, 91% appearing once. The sample comes from a study of T cell responses to AZD1222 COVID-19 vaccine. CDR1 SGHDN and CDR2 FVKESK come from the germline V gene. The CDR3 covers 16 residues. The V and J ends lost 4 bases and 1 base respectively, with 16 bases between them. The sequencing used peripheral blood, collected on day 0 of AZD1222 vaccination. This chain connects TRBV14 to TRBJ1-1; a weak D match, TRBD1 (5 bases). The TCR comes from an adult in good health. CDR3 DNA sequence: TGTGCCAGCAGCCTTGACTCAGGGAGGTGGAACACTGAAGCTTTCTTT. Protein: CASSLDSGRWNTEAFF.